This passage covers 17 T cell receptor beta chains from one sample sequenced in a study of T cell clonotyping in hematopoietic cell transplantation. Using immunoSEQ multiplex PCR, the repertoire was profiled, and TCRdb retains in-frame clones only, with some absent. The data contain about 8,000 clones, about four fifths of them singletons. Sequences were derived from peripheral blood mononuclear cells, sampled 180 days after allogeneic stem cell transplant. The source of these receptors is a female patient aged 50-59 years who had an allogeneic stem cell transplant from an unrelated donor, so the T cells may come from the graft donor. Some clones in this sample may be carry-over from other donors' samples.

The rearrangement joins TRBV25-1 to TRBJ2-5, with 9 bases identical to TRBD2. Germline CDR1 MGHDK, CDR2 SYGVNS. J was trimmed by 4 bases and V by 3 bases; bases with no gene match: 9. The CDR3 runs 16 residues. In DNA form, the CDR3 reads TGTGCCAGCAGTGACGTCGGCGGGGGGGCCTCAGAGACCCAGTACTTC. This gives the protein CASSDVGGGASETQYF.

The rearrangement links TRBV9 to TRBJ1-6; perhaps TRBD1 as D (6 bases). CDR1 is SGDLS, CDR2 YYNGEE, per germline. Trimming removed 0 bases at V and 9 bases at J, with 10 bases between. There are 14 residues in the CDR3. CDR3 sequence: CASSVGGQSSPLHF. CDR3 nucleotide sequence: TGTGCCAGCAGCGTAGGTGGACAGTCTTCACCCCTCCACTTT.

The chain joins TRBV18 to TRBJ2-7; D gene unclear. Germline CDR1 and CDR2: KGHSH and LQKENI. V was cut by 3 bases and J by 1 base, with 4 bases left in between. The CDR3 is made up of 12 amino acids. CDR3 sequence: CASSPDSYEQYF. Here the CDR3 DNA reads TGTGCCAGCTCACCCGATTCCTACGAGCAGTACTTC. Using reference TRBV18 and TRBJ2-7 for the parts outside the CDR3, the full variable domain is NAGVMQNPRHLVRRRGQEARLRCSPMKGHSHVYWYRQLPEEGLKFMVYLQKENIIDESGMPKERFSAEFPKEGPSILRIQQVVRGDSAAYFCASSPDSYEQYFGPGTRLTVT.

J is TRBJ1-5 and V is TRBV4-2; 9 positions match TRBD1. The CDR3 has 15 amino acids. V trimming: 3 bases; J trimming: 6 bases; junction bases outside the gene matches: 6. Germline assignment: CDR1 LGHNA and CDR2 YNFKEQ. In DNA, the CDR3 is TGTGCCAGCAGCCATTTACAGGGGGCGAGTCAGCCCCAGCATTTT. This gives the protein CASSHLQGASQPQHF.

The rearrangement uses TRBV27 and TRBJ2-7, with D possibly being TRBD1 (6 bases). Germline V gene sequence: CDR1 MNHEY, CDR2 SMNVEV (reference sequence). V was clipped by 6 bases and J by 3 bases, with 12 bases between them. This CDR3 is built from 13 residues. The CDR3, as DNA: TGTGCCAGCAGCCGGACGACAGGCTACGAGCAGTACTTC. As protein: CASSRTTGYEQYF.

The V call is TRBV9, the J call TRBJ2-7, with D unclear. This CDR3 spans 14 amino acids. Deletions cut 2 bases from V and 2 bases from J, with 11 bases between. Germline-derived CDR1 and CDR2 are SGDLS and YYNGEE. This CDR3 reads CASSVSGNTYEQYF. In nucleotides, the CDR3 is TGTGCCAGCAGCGTGTCCGGAAACACCTACGAGCAGTACTTC.

This chain uses TRBV27 with TRBJ2-7; 8 nucleotides line up with TRBD2. Looked up from germline, CDR1 is MNHEY and CDR2 is SMNVEV (reference sequence). This CDR3 region has 17 residues. J lost 1 base, V lost 4 bases, and 12 bases had no gene match. In nucleotides, the CDR3 is TGTGCCAGCAGTTACACCCGTCTAGCGGGCCCTTCCTACGAGCAGTACTTC. Translation gives CASSYTRLAGPSYEQYF.

Concerning this clone: The same CDR3 also results from other DNA sequences found in this sample. CDR3: CASSQALQGDYGYTF. In DNA form, the CDR3 reads TGCGCCAGCAGCCAAGCGTTACAGGGAGACTATGGCTACACCTTC. The V and J genes are TRBV4-3 and TRBJ1-2; the D gene is possibly TRBD1 (6 bases). The germline CDR1 and CDR2 sequences are LGHNA and YSLEER. This CDR3 is built from 15 residues. Trimming removed 1 base at V and 3 bases at J, with 12 bases between.

Comment on this clone: Other DNA sequences in this specimen translate into the identical CDR3. The chain is built from TRBV6-5 and TRBJ2-2, with D uncertain. V was trimmed by 2 bases and J by 4 bases, leaving 8 bases between them. Germline CDR1 reads MNHEY; CDR2 reads SVGAGI. The CDR3 covers 14 residues. CDR3 in amino acids: CASSYDSGTGELFF. The CDR3 DNA sequence: TGTGCCAGCAGTTACGATAGTGGCACCGGGGAGCTGTTTTTT.

In this sample, this clone turned up once. The chain combines TRBV28 with TRBJ2-5, with 10 positions matching TRBD2. CDR3 size: 15 residues. The V and J ends lost 8 bases and 7 bases, in that order; junction bases with no gene match: 13. CDR1 and CDR2 from the germline V gene are MDHEN and SYDVKM. CDR3 sequence (DNA): TGTGCCAGCGGTATTCGACTAGCGGGCGTTGGGACCCAGTACTTC. This gives the protein CASGIRLAGVGTQYF.

The chain links TRBV4-3 to TRBJ2-7; unclear D gene. V was shortened by 4 bases and J by 2 bases, with 12 bases between the two germline ends. The CDR3 runs 14 residues. Germline V gene sequence: CDR1 LGHNA, CDR2 YSLEER. CDR3 sequence (DNA): TGCGCCAGCAGCCTGGACCCGCGTACCTACGAGCAGTACTTC. Translation gives CASSLDPRTYEQYF.

The V call is TRBV28, the J call TRBJ1-2; TRBD1 might be the D (6 bases). The CDR3 length is 16 residues. V lost 7 bases, J lost 6 bases, and 24 bases lay in between. CDR1 MDHEN and CDR2 SYDVKM come from the germline V gene. Written as DNA, the CDR3 is TGTGCCAGCACCCTAGGGGGACGTCCTCTTGCCAATGGCTACACCTTC. Its protein product is CASTLGGRPLANGYTF.

V gene TRBV10-3 combines with J gene TRBJ1-3, with 10 bases lining up with TRBD1. J was trimmed by 4 bases and V by 4 bases; bases with no gene match: 4. The CDR3 length is 15 residues. CDR1 is ENHRY and CDR2 is SYGVKD in the germline V gene. CDR3 in DNA: TGTGCCATCAGTGGACAGGGGGCTGACGGAAACACCATATATTTT. The encoded protein is CAISGQGADGNTIYF.

The CDR3 region is CASSYSQNTGELFF. CDR3 coding DNA: TGTGCCAGCAGTTATTCCCAGAACACCGGGGAGCTGTTTTTT. The chain uses TRBV6-6 and TRBJ2-2; no clear D gene. Per the germline V gene, CDR1 is MNHNY and CDR2 is SVGAGI (reference sequence). This CDR3 region has 14 residues. The germline V and J ends were trimmed by 3 bases and 1 base, with 6 bases remaining between them.

The CDR3 spells CASHRDRAAYEQYF. CDR3 nucleotide sequence: TGTGCCAGCCATCGGGACAGGGCTGCCTACGAGCAGTACTTC. The V and J genes are TRBV11-2 and TRBJ2-7; 9 bases map to TRBD1. Trimming took 8 bases from V and 2 from J; bases not matched to a gene: 7. The CDR3 loop spans 14 amino acids. The germline V gene encodes CDR1 SGHAT and CDR2 FQNNGV.

This clone was counted a few times. Within the sample, other DNA sequences also encode this same CDR3. The chain uses TRBV29-1 and TRBJ1-2, with no clear D. The V end was cut by 1 base, the J end by 4 bases, with 1 base between. CDR3 length equals 10 residues. In germline, CDR1 is SQVTM, CDR2 ANQGSEA. The CDR3 sequence is CSVEGYGYTF. The CDR3 DNA is TGCAGCGTTGAAGGCTATGGCTACACCTTC.

The chain joins TRBV6-5 to TRBJ2-3; a possible D gene is TRBD1 (6 bases). This CDR3 region has 12 residues. Germline values: CDR1 MNHEY, CDR2 SVGAGI. Trimming shortened V by 4 bases and J by 11 bases, and 13 bases separated the two germline ends. The CDR3 region has the DNA TGTGCCAGCAGTTTCGACAGGCGCGAGCAGTATTTT. Translating gives CASSFDRREQYF.